This TCR beta chain was captured in a study of T-cell memory formation after mild COVID-19. At the level of the study: There were largely donor-specific TCR clusters.

Points on this clonotype: Its specificity is not known.

V lost 5 bases to trimming and J lost 3 bases, with 14 bases between them. The CDR3 is made up of 15 amino acids. CDR1 is SGHAT and CDR2 is FQNNGV in the germline V gene. TCRdb re-called the 5' RACE reads with MiXCR, one entry per CDR3 protein. The sample has about 360,000 distinct CDR3 sequences, around an eighth seen once. General study findings and limits: Among clones contracting day 15 to 85, CD4/CD8 was balanced, whereas later expanders leaned CD4+.

This chain joins TRBV11-2 and TRBJ2-1; D might be TRBD2 (6 bases). The sequencing sample was made of PBMCs or a T cell subset sorted from them (not recorded which). The sequence was collected from a man aged 18 to 29 who had mild COVID-19 (a few samples of this study predate the infection). Cell type and time point are not known. The CDR3 loop is CASSLPQEGYNEQFF. DNA of the CDR3: TGTGCCAGCAGCCTTCCGCAGGAGGGCTACAATGAGCAGTTCTTC.